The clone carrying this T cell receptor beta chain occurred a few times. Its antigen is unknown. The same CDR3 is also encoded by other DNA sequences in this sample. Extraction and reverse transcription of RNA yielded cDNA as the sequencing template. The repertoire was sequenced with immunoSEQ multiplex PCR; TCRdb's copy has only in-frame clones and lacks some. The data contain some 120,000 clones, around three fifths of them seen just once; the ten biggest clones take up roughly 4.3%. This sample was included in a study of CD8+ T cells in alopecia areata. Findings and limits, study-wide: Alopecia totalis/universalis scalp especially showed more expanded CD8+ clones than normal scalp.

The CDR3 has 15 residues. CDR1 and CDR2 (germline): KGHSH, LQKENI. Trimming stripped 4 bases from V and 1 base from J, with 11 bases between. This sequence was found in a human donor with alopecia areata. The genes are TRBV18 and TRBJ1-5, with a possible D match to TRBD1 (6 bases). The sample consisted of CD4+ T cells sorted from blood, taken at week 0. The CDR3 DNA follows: TGTGCCAGCTCACTCAATCAGGGGAGCAATCAGCCCCAGCATTTT. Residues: CASSLNQGSNQPQHF.